The TCR beta chain described here comes from a study of vaccination and CD4 T cells after COVID-19. Study in general: Treatment of control cultures consisted of a CEFX pool, an HIV-1 Nef pool, or no peptide.

Regarding this clonotype: Its cognate antigen is unknown.

The treatment: roughly 10-day PBMC culture with coronavirus spike peptide pools or control peptides (ViraFEST assay). Germline V gene sequence: CDR1 DFQATT, CDR2 SNEGSKA (reference sequence). The V and J ends lost 4 bases and 0 bases respectively, with 13 bases between them. This CDR3 contains 16 residues. With the Oncomine TCR Beta short-read assay, DNA from cultured CD4+ T cells was sequenced. TCRdb processed the PCR reads anew with MiXCR; each CDR3 protein has one entry. The table records about 3,000 distinct CDR3 sequences, about 80% of them present only once. This chain uses TRBV20-1 with TRBJ2-6; D is unclear. Sample: CD4+ T cells from blood, cultured in vitro. This TCR was sampled from a human donor who had recovered from COVID-19. The CDR3 sequence is CSAIRDHSSGANVLTF. In DNA, the CDR3 is TGCAGTGCTATCCGCGACCATAGCTCTGGGGCCAACGTCCTGACTTTC.